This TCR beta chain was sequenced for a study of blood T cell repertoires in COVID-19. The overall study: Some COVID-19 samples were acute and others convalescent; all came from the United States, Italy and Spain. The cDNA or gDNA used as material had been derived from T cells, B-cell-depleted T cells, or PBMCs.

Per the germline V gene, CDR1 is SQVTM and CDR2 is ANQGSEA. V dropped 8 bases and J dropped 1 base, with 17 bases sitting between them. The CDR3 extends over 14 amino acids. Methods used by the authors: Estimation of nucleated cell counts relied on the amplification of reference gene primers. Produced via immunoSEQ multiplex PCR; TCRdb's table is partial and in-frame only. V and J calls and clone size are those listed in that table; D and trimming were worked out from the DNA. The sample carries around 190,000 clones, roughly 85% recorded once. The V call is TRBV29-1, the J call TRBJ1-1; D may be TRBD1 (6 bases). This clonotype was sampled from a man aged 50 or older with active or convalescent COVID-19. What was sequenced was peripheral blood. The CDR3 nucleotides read TGCAGCCTAAAGGACAGCCTAACGAACACTGAAGCTTTCTTT. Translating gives CSLKDSLTNTEAFF.